The source of this TCR beta chain is a study of T cells in tumors after PD-1 blockade. Study background: During anti-PD-1 treatment, some patients continued daily vismodegib 150 mg. On average, peripheral blood gave some 120,000 TCR templates and under 45,000 unique clonotypes. Notes on the study in general: Blood contained approximately 41% of the tumor's TCR clonotypes.

Comment on this clone: Its target is unknown.

Profiling relied on immunoSEQ multiplex PCR, and the TCRdb table lists in-frame clones only, not all of them. The top ten clones hold approximately 38% of a sample with about 33,000 clones, just under 80% of them seen once. CDR3 length: 15 amino acids. V was clipped by 2 bases and J by 2 bases, with 14 bases between them. Germline CDR1 is SGHKS and CDR2 is YYEKEE (reference sequence). The origin of this receptor is a human donor with basal cell carcinoma. Source: PBMCs, taken before anti-PD-1 treatment. The chain has TRBV5-5 and TRBJ2-7; D tentatively reads TRBD1 or TRBD2 (6 bases each). The CDR3 protein is CASSFNREAAYEQYF. CDR3 coding DNA: TGTGCCAGCAGCTTCAACAGGGAGGCCGCCTACGAGCAGTACTTC. The full variable domain, completed using reference TRBV5-5 and TRBJ2-7, is DAGVTQSPTHLIKTRGQQVTLRCSPISGHKSVSWYQQVLGQGPQFIFQYYEKEERGRGNFPDRFSARQFPNYSSELNVNALLLGDSALYLCASSFNREAAYEQYFGPGTRLTVT.